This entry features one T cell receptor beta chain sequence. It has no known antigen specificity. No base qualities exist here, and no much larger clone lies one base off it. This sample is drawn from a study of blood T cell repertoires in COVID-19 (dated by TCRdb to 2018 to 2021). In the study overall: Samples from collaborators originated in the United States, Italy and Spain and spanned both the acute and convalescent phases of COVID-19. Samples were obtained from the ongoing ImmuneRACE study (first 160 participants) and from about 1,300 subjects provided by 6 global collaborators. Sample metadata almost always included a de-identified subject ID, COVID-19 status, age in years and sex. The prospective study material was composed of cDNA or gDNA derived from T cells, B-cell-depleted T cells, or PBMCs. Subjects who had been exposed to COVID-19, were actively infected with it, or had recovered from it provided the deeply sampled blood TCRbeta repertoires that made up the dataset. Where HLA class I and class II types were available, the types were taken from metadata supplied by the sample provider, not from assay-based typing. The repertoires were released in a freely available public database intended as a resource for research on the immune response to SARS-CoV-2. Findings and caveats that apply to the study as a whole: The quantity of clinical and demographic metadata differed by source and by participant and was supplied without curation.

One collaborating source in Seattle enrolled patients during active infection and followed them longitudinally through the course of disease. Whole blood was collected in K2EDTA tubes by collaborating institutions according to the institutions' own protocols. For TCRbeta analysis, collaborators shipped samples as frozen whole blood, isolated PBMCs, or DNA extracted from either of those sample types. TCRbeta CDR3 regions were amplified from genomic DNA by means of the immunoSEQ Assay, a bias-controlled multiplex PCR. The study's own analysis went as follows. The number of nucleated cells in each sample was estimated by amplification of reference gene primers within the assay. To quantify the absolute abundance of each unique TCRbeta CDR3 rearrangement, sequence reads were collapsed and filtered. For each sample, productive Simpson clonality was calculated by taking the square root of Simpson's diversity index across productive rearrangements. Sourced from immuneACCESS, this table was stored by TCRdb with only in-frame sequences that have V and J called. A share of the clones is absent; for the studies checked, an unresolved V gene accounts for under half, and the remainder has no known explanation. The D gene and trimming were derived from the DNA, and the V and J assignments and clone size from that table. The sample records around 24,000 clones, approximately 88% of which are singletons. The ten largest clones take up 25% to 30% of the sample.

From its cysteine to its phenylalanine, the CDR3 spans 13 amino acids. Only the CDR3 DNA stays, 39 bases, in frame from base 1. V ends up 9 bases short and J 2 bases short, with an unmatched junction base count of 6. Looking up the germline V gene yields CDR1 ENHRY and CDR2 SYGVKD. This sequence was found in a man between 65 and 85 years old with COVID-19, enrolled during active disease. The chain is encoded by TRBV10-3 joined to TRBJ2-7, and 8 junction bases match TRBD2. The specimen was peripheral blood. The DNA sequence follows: TGTGCCATTGCAACGGGACTAGCCTACGAGCAGTACTTC. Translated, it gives CAIATGLAYEQYF.